The 3 T cell receptor beta chains presented below share a single source sample, sequenced in a study of T cell repertoires in ileal Crohn's disease (dated by TCRdb to between 2018 and 2021). The protocol used for the library was the immunoSEQ multiplex PCR assay. The clones in this table, taken by TCRdb from immuneACCESS, are in-frame only. Not every clone is retained; where verified, under half of the shortfall comes from an unresolved V gene, and the cause of the rest is unknown. For this sample there are about 13,000 clones; approximately 70% appear just once. Jointly, the top ten make up 5.5% to 7% of the sample. Specimen: ileal tissue. The receptors shown here come from an adult with Crohn's disease.

The chain combines TRBV4-1 with TRBJ2-3; D not certain. The germline CDR1 and CDR2 sequences are MGHRA and YSYEKL. Deletions cut 4 bases from V and 4 bases from J, with 15 bases between. This CDR3 has 15 residues. CDR3 region: CASSPGNPGADTQYF. Here the CDR3 DNA reads TGCGCCAGCAGCCCCGGCAACCCGGGCGCAGATACGCAGTATTTT.

V usage is TRBV5-1 and J usage is TRBJ2-7; D is unclear. Trimming took 2 bases from V and 5 from J, leaving 8 bases between them. Germline lookup yields CDR1 SGHRS and CDR2 YFSETQ. This CDR3 region has 12 residues. CDR3 nucleotide sequence: TGCGCCAGCAGCTTCTACGGAGACGAGCAGTACTTC. Translating gives CASSFYGDEQYF. Variable domain in full (rest from reference TRBV5-1 and TRBJ2-7): KAGVTQTPRYLIKTRGQQVTLSCSPISGHRSVSWYQQTPGQGLQFLFEYFSETQRNKGNFPGRFSGRQFSNSRSEMNVSTLELGDSALYLCASSFYGDEQYFGPGTRLTVT.

By frequency in the sample, this clone is medium-sized. The J gene is TRBJ1-5, the V gene TRBV21-1. TRBV21-1 corresponds to a pseudogene. This CDR3 comprises 10 residues. The CDR3 here is CASPGQPQHF. The CDR3 DNA reads as TGTGCCAGCCCGGGTCAGCCCCAGCATTTT.